One sample yielded the 3 T cell receptor beta chains listed below, sequenced in a study of beta chain features in type 1 diabetes. Of the isolated RNA, all was reverse transcribed, and so the sequenced material was expressed TCRB transcripts. The assay was immunoSEQ multiplex PCR, and TCRdb's table has in-frame clones only and misses some. The sample has under 450,000 clones, 14% seen once; the top ten hold 0.03% to 0.04%. The sample was naive CD4+ T cells from blood. These TCRs come from a man aged 25 to 40 in good health.

The rearrangement uses TRBV5-1 and TRBJ2-2, with D possibly TRBD2 on 6 matching bases. CDR1 is SGHRS and CDR2 is YFSETQ in the germline V gene. This CDR3 is 15 amino acids long. Trimming stripped 3 bases from V and 4 bases from J, with 13 bases between. The CDR3 spells CASSSGGITTGELFF. CDR3 bases: TGCGCCAGCAGCTCCGGGGGTATTACCACCGGGGAGCTGTTTTTT.

This clone was detected only a few times. The chain links TRBV5-4 to TRBJ2-7, with 7 positions matching TRBD2. The CDR3 runs to 14 residues. CDR1 SGHNT and CDR2 YYREEE come from the germline V gene (reference sequence). The V segment lost 0 bases and the J segment 2 bases; nucleotides outside the gene matches: 2. CDR3 bases: TGTGCCAGCAGCTTGGGACTAGCTCCCTACGAGCAGTACGTC. Protein: CASSLGLAPYEQYV.

This rearrangement joins TRBV7-2 to TRBJ2-1, with D unresolved. There are 11 residues in the CDR3. Germline lookup yields CDR1 SGHTA and CDR2 FQGNSA. V lost 2 bases to trimming and J lost 10 bases, with 6 bases between them. CDR3: CASSLLFEQFF. The CDR3 DNA is TGTGCCAGCAGCTTACTTTTCGAGCAGTTCTTC.